This TCR beta chain was recovered during a study of CD8 T cells in Susac syndrome. CD8+ and CD4+ T cells circulating in blood were sequenced for TCR beta. J gave up 4 bases and V 1 base, and 14 bases lay outside the gene matches. Looked up from germline, CDR1 is SEHNR and CDR2 is FQNEAQ (reference sequence). CDR3 length: 18 residues. Random hexamers were used to reverse transcribe roughly 0.45 to 1 ug of RNA. Multiplex immunoSEQ PCR targeted 54 Vbeta and 13 Jbeta TCR beta segments. TCRdb reanalysed the immunoSEQ multiplex PCR reads using MiXCR and keeps one entry per CDR3 protein. Altogether some 120,000 distinct CDR3 sequences are present, under 95% being singletons, with the ten largest covering around 0.24%.

The sequence derives from a human donor with multiple sclerosis. Sequenced material: CD8+ T cells from PBMCs. The chain joins TRBV7-9 to TRBJ2-3; 7 bases are shared with TRBD2. The DNA for the CDR3 is TGTGCCAGCAGCTTAGGTTTGTGGGAGGGCCGATCTCCAGATACGCAGTATTTT. This gives the protein CASSLGLWEGRSPDTQYF.